This TCR beta chain is drawn from a study of CD8+CD57+ T cells in acquired aplastic anemia. Study-level background: DNA recovered from sorted CD4+ and CD8+ cells had a mean of about 3 ug. The study obtained about 10 million reads on average for CD4+ cells from healthy donors.

This clonotype was observed at least ten times. Its matching antigen is unknown. The TCR beta profiling, which covered VDJ combination and CDR3 sequence, was carried out using genomic DNA as the template. Via MiXCR, TCRdb re-called the reads, giving one row per CDR3 protein. The repertoire consists of more than 150,000 distinct CDR3 sequences, with 40% to 50% occurring once and the leading ten covering 2.5% to 3.5%. This CDR3 contains 15 residues. V dropped 1 base and J dropped 1 base, with 10 bases sitting between them. Germline CDR1 SGHTA, CDR2 FQGNSA. The study's findings and limits: Patients and controls turned out to have approximately 29 CD8+ CDR3 sequences in common. Between patients and controls, CD8+ Simpson's diversity did not vary significantly.

The sequence came from a human donor in good health. The sample comprised sorted CD4+, CD8+, or CD8+CD57+ T cells (not recorded which) from PBMCs. The chain combines TRBV7-2 with TRBJ2-5; no clear D. The CDR3 DNA reads as TGTGCCAGCAGCTTAGTTTACGGGTTCCAAGAGACCCAGTACTTC. It is translated as CASSLVYGFQETQYF.